Described below is a single TCR beta chain sequence and its context. Its target is not known. This PCR relied on a set of 60 Vbeta primers and 13 Jbeta primers. Some clones are missing from TCRdb's copy, which holds only in-frame ones; the method was immunoSEQ multiplex PCR. The sample lists hundreds of thousands of clones, roughly four fifths seen once, with more than 1.3% in the top ten. Trimming removed 5 bases from V and 4 bases from J, with 15 bases in between. The germline gives CDR1 MNHEY, CDR2 SVGAGI. This CDR3 has 15 amino acids. The data derive from a study of cytomegalovirus exposure and HLA in healthy donors. The study's findings and limits: Being indistinguishable, some V segments were excluded, TRBV6-2 and TRBV6-3 among them. Most sequenced TCRs were rare (though some public TCRs occurred in many donors). An analysis that was carried out later associated 16,951 TCR beta sequences with HLA alleles at 0.05 false discovery rate.

The chain joins TRBV6-5 to TRBJ1-5, with a weak D call TRBD1 (5 bases). Sequenced input: PBMCs. The sequence was obtained from a girl aged 5 to 17 in good health and CMV-seronegative. In DNA, the CDR3 is TGTGCCAGCAGTCCCCAGGGCGCGGAGAATCAGCCCCAGCATTTT. Encoded protein: CASSPQGAENQPQHF.